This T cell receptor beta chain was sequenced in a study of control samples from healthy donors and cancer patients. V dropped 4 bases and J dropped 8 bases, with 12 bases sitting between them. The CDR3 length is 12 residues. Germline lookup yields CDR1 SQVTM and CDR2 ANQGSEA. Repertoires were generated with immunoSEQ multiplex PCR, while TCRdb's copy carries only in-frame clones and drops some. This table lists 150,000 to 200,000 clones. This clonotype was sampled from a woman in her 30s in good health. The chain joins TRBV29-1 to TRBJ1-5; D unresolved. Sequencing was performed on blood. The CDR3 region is CSVVFPGEPQHF. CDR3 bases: TGCAGCGTTGTCTTCCCCGGGGAGCCCCAGCATTTT.